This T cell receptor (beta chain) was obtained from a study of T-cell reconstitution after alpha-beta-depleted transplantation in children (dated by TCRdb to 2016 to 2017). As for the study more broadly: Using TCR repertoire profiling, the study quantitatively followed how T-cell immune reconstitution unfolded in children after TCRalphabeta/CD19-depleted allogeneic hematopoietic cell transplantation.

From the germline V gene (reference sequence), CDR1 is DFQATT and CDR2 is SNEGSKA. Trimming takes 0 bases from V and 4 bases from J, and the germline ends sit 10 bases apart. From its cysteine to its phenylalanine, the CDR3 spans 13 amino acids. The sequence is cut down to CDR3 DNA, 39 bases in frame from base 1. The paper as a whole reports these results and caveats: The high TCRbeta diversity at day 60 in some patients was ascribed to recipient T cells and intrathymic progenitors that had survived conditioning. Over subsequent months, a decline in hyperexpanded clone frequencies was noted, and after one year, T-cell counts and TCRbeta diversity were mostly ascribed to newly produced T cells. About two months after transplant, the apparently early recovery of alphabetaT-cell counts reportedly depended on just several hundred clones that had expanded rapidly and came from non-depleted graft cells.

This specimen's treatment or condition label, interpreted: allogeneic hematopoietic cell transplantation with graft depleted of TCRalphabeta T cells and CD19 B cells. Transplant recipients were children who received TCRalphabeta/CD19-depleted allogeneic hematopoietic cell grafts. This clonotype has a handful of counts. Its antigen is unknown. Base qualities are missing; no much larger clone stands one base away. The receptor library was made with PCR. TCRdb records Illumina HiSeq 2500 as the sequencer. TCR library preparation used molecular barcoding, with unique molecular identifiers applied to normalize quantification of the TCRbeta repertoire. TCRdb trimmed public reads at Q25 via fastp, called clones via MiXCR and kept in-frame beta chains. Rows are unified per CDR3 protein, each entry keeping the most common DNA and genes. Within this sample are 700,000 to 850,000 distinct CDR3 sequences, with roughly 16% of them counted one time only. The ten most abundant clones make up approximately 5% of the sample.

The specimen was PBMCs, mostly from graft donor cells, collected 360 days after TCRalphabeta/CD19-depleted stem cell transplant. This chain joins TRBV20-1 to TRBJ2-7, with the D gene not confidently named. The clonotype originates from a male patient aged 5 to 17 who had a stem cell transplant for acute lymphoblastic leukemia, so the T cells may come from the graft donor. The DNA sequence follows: TGCAGTGCTAGAGATGTTCCAGATTACGAGCAGTACTTC. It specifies CSARDVPDYEQYF.